This T cell receptor beta chain is drawn from a study of T cell responses to AZD1222 COVID-19 vaccine. Study details: The study pooled second doses at about 4 or about 12 weeks.

Findings of the study overall: Increased Spike-specific TCR breadth and depth were observed after two AZD1222 doses.

Using immunoSEQ multiplex PCR, the repertoire was profiled, and TCRdb retains in-frame clones only, with some absent. This table has around 92,000 clones, approximately 91% appearing once. As to this clone: Its antigen is not identified.

This receptor was identified in an adult in good health. The starting material was peripheral blood, obtained on day 0 of AZD1222 vaccination.

CDR3 in DNA: TGTGCCAGCAGCCCCAGGGGGCAGGGCACCGGGGAGCTGTTTTTT. Translated, it gives CASSPRGQGTGELFF. The rearrangement uses TRBV7-8 and TRBJ2-2; 8 bases are shared with TRBD1. This CDR3 contains 15 residues. J was trimmed by 4 bases and V by 5 bases; bases with no gene match: 6. Germline CDR1 SGHVS, CDR2 FQNEAQ.